The 2 T cell receptor beta chains presented below share a single source sample, sequenced in a study of OX40 agonist ivuxolimab in advanced cancers. Generated by immunoSEQ multiplex PCR, the TCRdb table keeps only in-frame clones and is missing some. Found here are about 99,000 clones, roughly 91% of them singletons; the top ten hold 0.31%. The sample consisted of CD4+ or CD8+ T cells sorted from blood, taken in a trial of the OX40 agonist ivuxolimab. The receptors stem from an adult with an advanced solid tumor such as melanoma, head and neck, liver or kidney cancer.

CDR3 loop: CASSLDRPGHETQYF. DNA of the CDR3: TGTGCCAGCAGCTTAGATCGGCCAGGGCACGAGACCCAGTACTTC. The chain is built from TRBV11-2 and TRBJ2-5; the D gene is possibly TRBD1 (5 bases). The CDR3 spans 15 residues. The ends were cut back, 0 bases at V and 5 bases at J, with 13 bases in the middle. Per germline, CDR1 SGHAT and CDR2 FQNNGV.

This chain links TRBV7-2 with TRBJ2-6; 10 bases are shared with TRBD1. V shed 5 bases, J shed 2 bases, and the junction held 3 bases outside the gene matches. This CDR3 comprises 16 residues. Per germline, CDR1 SGHTA and CDR2 FQGNSA. CDR3 DNA: TGTGCCAGCAGCACAGGACAGGGGGCTGGGGCCAACGTCCTGACTTTC. Protein sequence: CASSTGQGAGANVLTF.